The entry below describes one T cell receptor beta chain. This specimen belongs to a study of blood T cell repertoires in COVID-19. Sequencing used immunoSEQ multiplex PCR; TCRdb keeps in-frame clones, though not all of them. The table records some 170,000 clones, about 79% of them present only once. Germline V gives CDR1 MGHDK, CDR2 SYGVNS. The CDR3 totals 12 residues. V lost 10 bases and J lost 5, with 14 bases in between. Participants were aged 18 to 89 years, lived in under 30 US areas, and enrolled virtually. Membership in each cohort depended on participant-reported clinical history. Recovery among Cohort 3 donors was established by two negative PCRs, clearance, or symptom resolution.

This receptor was obtained from a man in his fifties or sixties who had recovered from COVID-19. The sequencing input was PBMCs or T cells enriched from blood (not recorded which). The genes are TRBV25-1 and TRBJ1-1; D may be TRBD1 (5 bases). The CDR3 reads CATQWGDTEAFF. In DNA, the CDR3 is TGTGCCACTCAGTGGGGGGATACTGAAGCTTTCTTT.